The 2 T cell receptor beta chains in this list originate from one sample, sequenced in a study of radiation and T cells in renal cell carcinoma (dated by TCRdb to 2020 to 2022). The time point label here, explained by the study, means: blood 4 weeks post-SBRT, at nephrectomy. What this sample's treatment or condition label stands for: 15 Gy SBRT to primary tumor, nephrectomy 4 weeks later. Library preparation employed the immunoSEQ multiplex PCR assay. TCRdb mirrors the immuneACCESS table, restricted to in-frame sequences. Some clones are absent from its copies; in checked studies, under half trace to an unresolved V gene, and the reason for the others is unknown. The sample includes 97,000 or so clones, with 84% observed a single time. The ten largest make up roughly 7.6% of the sample. The sequencing here drew on blood, taken from a patient whose treatment included radiotherapy and nephrectomy. The receptors stem from a man between 60 and 75 years old with renal cell carcinoma.

CDR3 nucleotides: TGTGCCAGCAGCGTAGCGGCTAGCGCCTACGAGCAGTACTTC. Protein product: CASSVAASAYEQYF. The rearrangement links TRBV9 to TRBJ2-7, with TRBD2 as a possible D gene (6 bases). V gave up 0 bases and J gave up 2 bases, with 9 bases separating them. The CDR3 totals 14 residues. The V gene's germline CDR1 is SGDLS and CDR2 YYNGEE.

CDR3: CSVETWTSGLYNEQFF. In nucleotides, the CDR3 is TGCAGCGTTGAAACTTGGACTAGCGGACTATACAATGAGCAGTTCTTC. The V gene is TRBV29-1, the J gene TRBJ2-1; the match to TRBD2 covers 10 bases. V lost 2 bases and J lost 4; bases outside the gene matches: 8. The CDR3 is 16 amino acids. Per the germline V gene, CDR1 is SQVTM and CDR2 is ANQGSEA.